The rows below give T cell receptor beta chains drawn from one sample of a study of T-cell reconstitution after alpha-beta-depleted transplantation in children. One entry per CDR3 protein, called by TCRdb with MiXCR from the PCR reads. This table has more than 450,000 distinct CDR3 sequences, about 17% appearing once. The input for sequencing was PBMCs from the stem cell graft donor, taken from the stem cell graft. Source of these receptors: a human donor who donated a stem cell graft to a child with acute lymphoblastic leukemia. Both conserved end residues are part of each CDR3. The order of the fields is CDR3 DNA, CDR3 protein, D gene, V gene, J gene, clone size. The D gene is left open where the match is weak. Clone size is not always given. Where it is, it says once, few, many or a class for expanded clones.

cdr3_nt: TGTGCCAGCAGCTTTTACGGGCCGTACTACGAGCAGTACTTC; cdr3_aa: CASSFYGPYYEQYF; d_call: NA; v_call: TRBV7-2; j_call: TRBJ2-7; clone_size: NA
cdr3_nt: TGTGCCAGTAGTGGGTCTCTAGCCAAAAACATTCAGTACTTC; cdr3_aa: CASSGSLAKNIQYF; d_call: NA; v_call: TRBV19; j_call: TRBJ2-4; clone_size: once
cdr3_nt: TGTGCCAGCAGCTTAGACCGGGACAGGGTCACCTACGAGCAGTACTTC; cdr3_aa: CASSLDRDRVTYEQYF; d_call: TRBD1; v_call: TRBV7-6; j_call: TRBJ2-7; clone_size: few
cdr3_nt: TGTGCCAGCAGTTCGGCTAGCGGGAGTGTATACGAGCAGTACTTC; cdr3_aa: CASSSASGSVYEQYF; d_call: TRBD2; v_call: TRBV27; j_call: TRBJ2-7; clone_size: NA
cdr3_nt: TGTGCCAGCAGCGCGAACACTGAAGCTTTCTTT; cdr3_aa: CASSANTEAFF; d_call: NA; v_call: TRBV28; j_call: TRBJ1-1; clone_size: NA
cdr3_nt: TGCGCCAGCAGCTTGGACGTCGAGGGCTACACCTTC; cdr3_aa: CASSLDVEGYTF; d_call: NA; v_call: TRBV5-1; j_call: TRBJ1-2; clone_size: NA
cdr3_nt: TGTGCCAGCAGCCAAGCAGGGGGAGGACCGCCCTCCTACGAGCAGTACTTC; cdr3_aa: CASSQAGGGPPSYEQYF; d_call: NA; v_call: TRBV14; j_call: TRBJ2-7; clone_size: NA
cdr3_nt: TGCGCCAGCATCCCGGGAGCGGGAGCAGCGGATACGCAGTATTTT; cdr3_aa: CASIPGAGAADTQYF; d_call: TRBD2; v_call: TRBV5-1; j_call: TRBJ2-3; clone_size: few
cdr3_nt: TGCGCCAGCAAGGCCGATTTAGGGACAGGGGTCACCTATGGCTACACCTTC; cdr3_aa: CASKADLGTGVTYGYTF; d_call: TRBD1; v_call: TRBV5-1; j_call: TRBJ1-2; clone_size: few
cdr3_nt: TGTGCCAGCAGCCAGACCGGGACTACTGAGCAGTTCTTC; cdr3_aa: CASSQTGTTEQFF; d_call: TRBD2; v_call: TRBV7-9; j_call: TRBJ2-1; clone_size: NA
cdr3_nt: TGCGCCAGCAGGGAAGCGGGAAGGGAGCAGTACTTC; cdr3_aa: CASREAGREQYF; d_call: TRBD2; v_call: TRBV10-2; j_call: TRBJ2-7; clone_size: few
cdr3_nt: TGTGCCACTCAAGTGTCAAGGGTCTACGAGCAGTACTTC; cdr3_aa: CATQVSRVYEQYF; d_call: NA; v_call: TRBV15; j_call: TRBJ2-7; clone_size: few
cdr3_nt: TGTGCCAGCAGTTCCGGGACCGCAACCTACGAGCAGTACTTC; cdr3_aa: CASSSGTATYEQYF; d_call: NA; v_call: TRBV12-3/TRBV12-4; j_call: TRBJ2-7; clone_size: many
cdr3_nt: TGTGCCAGCAGCGTAGATCTAGCCAACCGGGACAGATCGAACACCGGGGAGCTGTTTTTT; cdr3_aa: CASSVDLANRDRSNTGELFF; d_call: TRBD1; v_call: TRBV9; j_call: TRBJ2-2; clone_size: NA
cdr3_nt: TGCGCCAGCAGCCTCCGGTCAAGTAGCGGGAGCTACGAGCAGTACTTC; cdr3_aa: CASSLRSSSGSYEQYF; d_call: TRBD2; v_call: TRBV4-1; j_call: TRBJ2-7; clone_size: few
cdr3_nt: TGTGCCAGCACCTGGGGGGAGTTTGAGCAGTTCTTC; cdr3_aa: CASTWGEFEQFF; d_call: NA; v_call: TRBV12-3/TRBV12-4; j_call: TRBJ2-1; clone_size: NA
cdr3_nt: TGTGCCTGCTGTCCCGCACCGGGACTAGCGGGTGGGAACACCGGGGAGCTGTTTTTT; cdr3_aa: CACCPAPGLAGGNTGELFF; d_call: TRBD2; v_call: TRBV12-3/TRBV12-4; j_call: TRBJ2-2; clone_size: once
cdr3_nt: TGCGCCAGCAGGGACTGGACTAGCACAGATACGCAGTATTTT; cdr3_aa: CASRDWTSTDTQYF; d_call: NA; v_call: TRBV10-2; j_call: TRBJ2-3; clone_size: NA
cdr3_nt: TGCGCCAGCAGCCAAGCGAGGGGCGATGGCTACACCTTC; cdr3_aa: CASSQARGDGYTF; d_call: NA; v_call: TRBV4-1; j_call: TRBJ1-2; clone_size: few
cdr3_nt: TGTGCCAGCTGGACAAGCGGTGGTGATGAGCAGTTCTTC; cdr3_aa: CASWTSGGDEQFF; d_call: NA; v_call: TRBV7-8; j_call: TRBJ2-1; clone_size: NA
cdr3_nt: TGTGCCAGCAGTTTGGGGACAGGGGGAGCAGGTACGCAGTATTTT; cdr3_aa: CASSLGTGGAGTQYF; d_call: TRBD1; v_call: TRBV12-3/TRBV12-4; j_call: TRBJ2-3; clone_size: few
cdr3_nt: TGCAGTGCTAGAGATCTCGAGCGGGAGGGACGCTACGAGCAGTACTTC; cdr3_aa: CSARDLEREGRYEQYF; d_call: TRBD2; v_call: TRBV20-1; j_call: TRBJ2-7; clone_size: many
cdr3_nt: TGTGCCAGCAGCCCAAGGATGAATCAGCCCCAGCATTTT; cdr3_aa: CASSPRMNQPQHF; d_call: NA; v_call: TRBV12-3/TRBV12-4; j_call: TRBJ1-5; clone_size: few
cdr3_nt: TGTGCCACCAGCGAAGACGGCGCAGATACGCAGTATTTT; cdr3_aa: CATSEDGADTQYF; d_call: NA; v_call: TRBV24-1; j_call: TRBJ2-3; clone_size: NA
cdr3_nt: TGTGCCACCAGCAGAGGGGCTGGCGGGAGCTTGAATACGCAGTATTTT; cdr3_aa: CATSRGAGGSLNTQYF; d_call: TRBD2; v_call: TRBV15; j_call: TRBJ2-3; clone_size: NA
cdr3_nt: TGTGCCAGCAGCTTAACTACTAACTATGGCTACACCTTC; cdr3_aa: CASSLTTNYGYTF; d_call: NA; v_call: TRBV13; j_call: TRBJ1-2; clone_size: NA
cdr3_nt: TGTGCTAGTGGTTTGGTCAACCCGGCCCGGTGGACCGGGGAGCTGTTTTTT; cdr3_aa: CASGLVNPARWTGELFF; d_call: NA; v_call: TRBV12-5; j_call: TRBJ2-2; clone_size: few
cdr3_nt: TGTGCCAGCAGCTTCTCCTCCCTCAATGAGCAGTTCTTC; cdr3_aa: CASSFSSLNEQFF; d_call: NA; v_call: TRBV7-9; j_call: TRBJ2-1; clone_size: NA
cdr3_nt: TGCAGCGTCCTCGGGGGTAGTCACGGGGAGCTGTTTTTT; cdr3_aa: CSVLGGSHGELFF; d_call: NA; v_call: TRBV29-1; j_call: TRBJ2-2; clone_size: NA
cdr3_nt: TGTGCCAGCAGCGTAGGTTTTGGGGGAGGCTTCACAGATACGCAGTATTTT; cdr3_aa: CASSVGFGGGFTDTQYF; d_call: NA; v_call: TRBV9; j_call: TRBJ2-3; clone_size: few
cdr3_nt: TGCAGTGGCCGGACAGGGGGCTTCGAGCAGTACTTC; cdr3_aa: CSGRTGGFEQYF; d_call: TRBD1; v_call: TRBV20-1; j_call: TRBJ2-7; clone_size: NA
cdr3_nt: TGCGCCAGCGGCGAATGGACCGCGAATGAGCAGTTCTTC; cdr3_aa: CASGEWTANEQFF; d_call: NA; v_call: TRBV5-1; j_call: TRBJ2-1; clone_size: NA
cdr3_nt: TGTGCCAGCAGCCCGGTTACCACAGATACGCAGTATTTT; cdr3_aa: CASSPVTTDTQYF; d_call: NA; v_call: TRBV7-9; j_call: TRBJ2-3; clone_size: NA
cdr3_nt: TGTGCCACCAGCAGAGACGTAAGCGGTAAACGCGGGGAGCTGTTTTTT; cdr3_aa: CATSRDVSGKRGELFF; d_call: NA; v_call: TRBV15; j_call: TRBJ2-2; clone_size: many
cdr3_nt: TGTGCCAGCAGCTCGCCCACAAAGGCCGAGGGAGATTATGGCTACACCTTC; cdr3_aa: CASSSPTKAEGDYGYTF; d_call: NA; v_call: TRBV11-2; j_call: TRBJ1-2; clone_size: NA
cdr3_nt: TGTGCCAGCAGGGATAACAGGGGAGCCGGGGAGCTGTTTTTT; cdr3_aa: CASRDNRGAGELFF; d_call: TRBD1; v_call: TRBV2; j_call: TRBJ2-2; clone_size: few
cdr3_nt: TGTGCCAGCAGTTTCTGGACTGCTGAAGCTTTCTTT; cdr3_aa: CASSFWTAEAFF; d_call: NA; v_call: TRBV12-3/TRBV12-4; j_call: TRBJ1-1; clone_size: few
cdr3_nt: TGCGCCAGCAGCCAAGGCGGGACACCCTACGAGCAGTACTTC; cdr3_aa: CASSQGGTPYEQYF; d_call: NA; v_call: TRBV4-1; j_call: TRBJ2-7; clone_size: few
cdr3_nt: TGTGCCAGCAGCCTAGGGAGGTTACGAGGCTACACCTTC; cdr3_aa: CASSLGRLRGYTF; d_call: NA; v_call: TRBV27; j_call: TRBJ1-2; clone_size: NA
cdr3_nt: TGTGCCAGCAGCCCACAGGACTACGAGCAGTACTTC; cdr3_aa: CASSPQDYEQYF; d_call: NA; v_call: TRBV7-2; j_call: TRBJ2-7; clone_size: NA
cdr3_nt: TGCGCCAGCAGCTTGGCCGGGGGACAGTACTCCTACGAGCAGTACTTC; cdr3_aa: CASSLAGGQYSYEQYF; d_call: NA; v_call: TRBV5-1; j_call: TRBJ2-7; clone_size: few
cdr3_nt: TGTGCCATCATTTTAGGCACCGGGGAGCTGTTTTTT; cdr3_aa: CAIILGTGELFF; d_call: NA; v_call: TRBV12-3/TRBV12-4; j_call: TRBJ2-2; clone_size: few
cdr3_nt: TGCAGTGCTAGGGCTCACGTAGCGGGAAATGTCTACAATGAGCAGTTCTTC; cdr3_aa: CSARAHVAGNVYNEQFF; d_call: TRBD2; v_call: TRBV20-1; j_call: TRBJ2-1; clone_size: NA
cdr3_nt: TGTGCCATCGCCGCCTTTGGGATGAACACTGAAGCTTTCTTT; cdr3_aa: CAIAAFGMNTEAFF; d_call: NA; v_call: TRBV10-3; j_call: TRBJ1-1; clone_size: few
cdr3_nt: TGTGCCAGCAAACGGACGGATTCGGAGACCCAGTACTTC; cdr3_aa: CASKRTDSETQYF; d_call: NA; v_call: TRBV12-3/TRBV12-4; j_call: TRBJ2-5; clone_size: many
cdr3_nt: TGTGCCAGCAGCTCGACTAGCGGGATAGACACGCAGTATTTT; cdr3_aa: CASSSTSGIDTQYF; d_call: TRBD2; v_call: TRBV7-2; j_call: TRBJ2-3; clone_size: few
cdr3_nt: TGTGCCAGCAAATTCCAGGGGAACACTGAAGCTTTCTTT; cdr3_aa: CASKFQGNTEAFF; d_call: NA; v_call: TRBV2; j_call: TRBJ1-1; clone_size: few
cdr3_nt: TGTGCCAGCAGGGGATTCGACAGGGTGGATGGCTACACCTTC; cdr3_aa: CASRGFDRVDGYTF; d_call: TRBD1; v_call: TRBV27; j_call: TRBJ1-2; clone_size: few
cdr3_nt: TGTGCCATCAGTGACAGGGGCATCAGTCAGCCCCAGCATTTT; cdr3_aa: CAISDRGISQPQHF; d_call: NA; v_call: TRBV10-3; j_call: TRBJ1-5; clone_size: few
cdr3_nt: TGTGCCAGCAGTCCGACAGGTGTAGGGCGTCAGCCCCAGCATTTT; cdr3_aa: CASSPTGVGRQPQHF; d_call: NA; v_call: TRBV27; j_call: TRBJ1-5; clone_size: NA
cdr3_nt: TGTGCCAGCCAGGGAACTGGGGCCAACGTCCTGACTTTC; cdr3_aa: CASQGTGANVLTF; d_call: NA; v_call: TRBV18; j_call: TRBJ2-6; clone_size: NA
cdr3_nt: TGCAGTGCCAGGGGGACAGAGGCCGGGGAGCTGTTTTTT; cdr3_aa: CSARGTEAGELFF; d_call: TRBD1; v_call: TRBV20-1; j_call: TRBJ2-2; clone_size: few
cdr3_nt: TGTGCCAGCAGCCTTATAGCGGGGGGGTCCTACAATGAGCAGTTCTTC; cdr3_aa: CASSLIAGGSYNEQFF; d_call: TRBD2; v_call: TRBV7-3; j_call: TRBJ2-1; clone_size: NA
cdr3_nt: TGTGCCAGCAGCTTAATCCGGGACCGAGGAGATACGCAGTATTTT; cdr3_aa: CASSLIRDRGDTQYF; d_call: NA; v_call: TRBV5-6; j_call: TRBJ2-3; clone_size: few
cdr3_nt: TGTGCCAGCAGTTTAACAGGGTTTAATTCACCCCTCCACTTT; cdr3_aa: CASSLTGFNSPLHF; d_call: NA; v_call: TRBV27; j_call: TRBJ1-6; clone_size: few
cdr3_nt: TGCAGCGCCGGGCCCCAGGGGGGACAAGCTTTCTTT; cdr3_aa: CSAGPQGGQAFF; d_call: TRBD1; v_call: TRBV29-1; j_call: TRBJ1-1; clone_size: NA
cdr3_nt: TGTGCCAGCAGTTACTCGGAACCGAGCTCTGGAAACACCATATATTTT; cdr3_aa: CASSYSEPSSGNTIYF; d_call: NA; v_call: TRBV6-5; j_call: TRBJ1-3; clone_size: few
cdr3_nt: TGTGCCAGCACCATGGACTGGGAGATTAGCAATCAGCCCCAGCATTTT; cdr3_aa: CASTMDWEISNQPQHF; d_call: NA; v_call: TRBV12-3/TRBV12-4; j_call: TRBJ1-5; clone_size: NA